This T cell receptor beta chain was observed in a study of CD8+ T cells in alopecia areata (dated by TCRdb to between 2017 and 2018). Regarding the study in general: The treated patients, all with moderate-to-severe alopecia areata, were enrolled in an open-label pilot trial of oral tofacitinib given at 5 to 10 mg twice daily. Tofacitinib was administered for 6 to 18 months, and 6 months of follow-up off drug were then conducted to assess delayed response and recurrence. Disease severity in treated patients was measured with the SALT score, which quantifies the percentage of affected scalp surface area. In both human patients and the C3H/HeJ mouse model, the study applied high-throughput TCRbeta sequencing to look at T cell clonal expansion in alopecia areata. In humans, TCRbeta sequencing was performed on scalp tissue and on sorted CD4+ and CD8+ peripheral blood T cells from healthy controls and from patients with patchy or totalis/universalis alopecia areata. Patients on tofacitinib were biopsied at baseline and after 4 and 24 weeks of treatment, and several of the patients also had a later scalp biopsy. Clonality in the scalp was compared among normal scalp (n=4), patchy alopecia areata scalp (n=8), and alopecia totalis/universalis scalp (n=8). RNA came from the PAXgene miRNA kit for fixed scalp, the miRNeasy kit for PBMCs, and the RNeasy kit for mouse skin. TCRbeta CDR3 regions were amplified by immunoSEQ multiplex PCR with 35 Vbeta forward and 13 Jbeta reverse primers.

In regard to this clone: Its antigen is unknown. No much larger clonotype is one base removed from it; base qualities were not supplied.

Sequences SGHTA (CDR1) and FQGNSA (CDR2) are obtained from the germline V gene. From the cysteine through the phenylalanine, the CDR3 covers 16 amino acids. Here the CDR3 DNA is all that survives: 48 bases in frame from base 1. Cut back by 5 bases and 6 bases, the V and J ends lie 20 bases apart. What this sample's time point label stands for: less than 25 weeks on oral tofacitinib. Reading the label with the study, this specimen's treatment or condition is: oral pan-JAK inhibitor, 5-10 mg twice daily. Lesional scalp punch biopsies and peripheral blood were obtained from alopecia areata patients. PBMCs were isolated by density centrifugation and stained for CD3, CD4 and CD8, after which CD4+ and CD8+ T cells were sorted on a FACSAria. What the study reported, not specific to this receptor: Because the treated cohort was small and had just a single nonresponder, larger studies are needed to establish links between baseline CD8+ expansion and response. Higher clonality and more expanded CD8+ clones were observed in lesional scalp than in normal scalp, particularly in alopecia totalis/universalis, a finding suggestive of antigenic drive. TCR sequences shared between patients were less clear than in mice, possibly partly because of HLA diversity in the patient population. Tofacitinib significantly decreased scalp clonality and the number of expanded CD8+ clones among the top 100 scalp clones. Many expanded lesional clones were found to persist in scalp and blood during tofacitinib treatment, and relapse after treatment cessation may be partly explained by this persistence. Scalp TCR repertoire analysis is complicated because resident alphabeta T cells in normal human skin are also sequenced, whereas mouse skin is dominated by gammadelta T cells.

Libraries were constructed by the immunoSEQ multiplex PCR assay. RNA was extracted from all samples and reverse transcribed into cDNA, which served as template for TCR sequencing. SuperScript III was used for first-strand cDNA synthesis, primed with a 2:1 mix of oligo-dT and random hexamers. A synthetic immune receptor repertoire was used to assess amplification bias, and residual bias was removed computationally. The source study handled its data this way. Raw reads were preprocessed for error removal, and CDR3 was defined according to IMGT conventions as running from the conserved cysteine to phenylalanine. Clonality was computed as 1 minus the Shannon entropy, with the entropy normalized by log2 of the number of productive unique TCRs. Scalp TCRbeta sequences were cross-referenced with sorted blood CD4 and CD8 repertoires so that the CD4 or CD8 identity of scalp clones could be inferred. TCRdb provides this immuneACCESS table in a form limited to in-frame rearrangements. Some clones are lacking; in checked studies, under half of them reflect an unresolved V gene, and why the rest are absent is not known. The V and J calls and clone size come from that table; D and trimming were worked out from the DNA. The sample includes some 180,000 clones, with around half observed a single time. The ten biggest clones cover under 14% of the sample.

The TCR comes from a human donor with alopecia areata. This chain is built from TRBV7-2 and TRBJ2-1; the D element might be TRBD1 or TRBD2, as each aligns at 6 bases. The input for sequencing was CD8+ T cells sorted from blood, taken at week 24, from a patient treated with tofacitinib. In nucleotide form, the sequence is TGTGCCAGCAGCGGAGGGGGGTTCGACGTCAGCAATGAGCAGTTCTTC. Translated, it gives CASSGGGFDVSNEQFF.